This is a list of T cell receptor beta chains from one sample in a study of cytomegalovirus exposure and HLA in healthy donors. Profiling relied on immunoSEQ multiplex PCR, and the TCRdb table lists in-frame clones only, not all of them. The profile shows approximately 170,000 clones, approximately 70% of them singletons. Specimen: PBMCs. The receptors derive from a man aged 18 to 30 in good health and CMV-seropositive. The CDR3 runs from the conserved cysteine through the conserved F or W. D genes are given only for firm matches. Part of the rows lack a size; the others show once, few, many or a class for expanded clones.

size: NA; V: TRBV7-9; J: TRBJ1-2; D: NA; CDR3: CASSLGQGNGYTF; DNA: TGTGCCAGCAGCTTAGGGCAGGGGAATGGCTACACCTTC
size: NA; V: TRBV27; J: TRBJ2-3; D: NA; CDR3: CASGITGTQYF; DNA: TGTGCCAGCGGAATAACAGGCACGCAGTATTTT
size: NA; V: TRBV7-9; J: TRBJ2-5; D: TRBD2; CDR3: CASSFGWGGETQYF; DNA: TGTGCCAGCAGCTTTGGTTGGGGAGGGGAGACCCAGTACTTC
size: NA; V: TRBV19; J: TRBJ1-5; D: NA; CDR3: CASSWLGDSNQPQHF; DNA: TGTGCCAGTAGCTGGCTAGGGGATAGCAATCAGCCCCAGCATTTT
size: NA; V: TRBV5-1; J: TRBJ2-5; D: NA; CDR3: CASSLAPGRGGEAQYF; DNA: TGCGCCAGCAGCTTGGCCCCAGGGCGAGGGGGGGAGGCCCAGTACTTC
size: NA; V: TRBV5-5; J: TRBJ2-1; D: TRBD2; CDR3: CASRPEVAGLDEQFF; DNA: TGTGCCAGCAGACCCGAGGTAGCGGGGTTGGATGAGCAGTTCTTC
size: NA; V: TRBV5-1; J: TRBJ1-3; D: NA; CDR3: CASSWEGQSGNTIYF; DNA: TGCGCCAGCAGCTGGGAAGGACAGTCTGGAAACACCATATATTTT
size: NA; V: TRBV5-1; J: TRBJ1-1; D: NA; CDR3: CASSLDGVRTEAFF; DNA: TGCGCCAGCAGCTTGGACGGGGTCCGTACTGAAGCTTTCTTT
size: NA; V: TRBV30; J: TRBJ1-2; D: TRBD1; CDR3: CAWTPGTVGYTF; DNA: TGTGCCTGGACCCCAGGGACAGTTGGCTACACCTTC
size: NA; V: TRBV6-1; J: TRBJ2-1; D: NA; CDR3: CASSAGQYNEQFF; DNA: TGTGCCAGCAGTGCTGGACAGTACAATGAGCAGTTCTTC
size: NA; V: TRBV19; J: TRBJ1-5; D: NA; CDR3: CASSAGTRQPQHF; DNA: TGTGCCAGTAGTGCAGGGACACGTCAGCCCCAGCATTTT
size: NA; V: TRBV15; J: TRBJ1-4; D: NA; CDR3: CATSRRGTNEKLFF; DNA: TGTGCCACCAGCAGAAGAGGGACAAATGAAAAACTGTTTTTT
size: few; V: TRBV27; J: TRBJ1-2; D: NA; CDR3: CASFTPGSNYGYTF; DNA: TGTGCCAGCTTCACTCCGGGGTCTAACTATGGCTACACCTTC
size: NA; V: TRBV5-1; J: TRBJ1-5; D: TRBD1; CDR3: CASSETGNNQPQHF; DNA: TGCGCCAGCAGCGAGACAGGGAATAATCAGCCCCAGCATTTT
size: NA; V: TRBV2; J: TRBJ2-1; D: NA; CDR3: CASSVLAASSYNEQFF; DNA: TGTGCCAGCAGTGTCCTAGCTGCGAGCTCCTACAATGAGCAGTTCTTC